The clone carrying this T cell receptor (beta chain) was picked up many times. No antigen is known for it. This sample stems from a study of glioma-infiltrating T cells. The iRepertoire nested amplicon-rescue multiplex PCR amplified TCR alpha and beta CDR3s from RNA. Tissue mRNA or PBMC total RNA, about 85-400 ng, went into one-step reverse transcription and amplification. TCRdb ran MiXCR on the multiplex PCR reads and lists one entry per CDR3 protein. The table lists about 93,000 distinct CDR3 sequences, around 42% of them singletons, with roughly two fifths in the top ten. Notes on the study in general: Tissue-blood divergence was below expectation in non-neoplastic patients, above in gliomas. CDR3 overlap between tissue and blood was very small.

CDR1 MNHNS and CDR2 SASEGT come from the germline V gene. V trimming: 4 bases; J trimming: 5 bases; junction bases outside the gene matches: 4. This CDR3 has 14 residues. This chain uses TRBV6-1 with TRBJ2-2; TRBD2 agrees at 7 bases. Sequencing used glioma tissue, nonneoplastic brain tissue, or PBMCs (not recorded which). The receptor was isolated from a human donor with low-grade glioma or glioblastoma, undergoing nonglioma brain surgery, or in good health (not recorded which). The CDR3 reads CASSAGRLTGELFF. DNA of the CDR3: TGTGCCAGCAGTGCCGGGAGGCTGACCGGGGAGCTGTTTTTT.